Presented here are 19 T cell receptor beta chains from one specimen sequenced in a study of OX40 agonist ivuxolimab in advanced cancers. Method: immunoSEQ multiplex PCR; TCRdb's copy keeps in-frame clones and lacks some. The data hold roughly 73,000 clones, with approximately 86% observed a single time. The sequenced sample was CD4+ or CD8+ T cells sorted from blood, obtained in a trial of the OX40 agonist ivuxolimab. These receptors were taken from an adult with an advanced solid tumor such as melanoma, head and neck, liver or kidney cancer.

This sequence joins TRBV28 and TRBJ2-1, with D unresolved. V shed 7 bases and J shed 7 bases, with 14 bases lying between them. The germline CDR1 and CDR2 sequences are MDHEN and SYDVKM. The CDR3 is 13 residues long. The CDR3 loop reads CASTNSLKNEQFF. The CDR3 region has the DNA TGTGCCAGCACCAACTCACTGAAAAATGAGCAGTTCTTC. The complete variable domain, with remaining parts taken from reference TRBV28 and TRBJ2-1, reads DVKVTQSSRYLVKRTGEKVFLECVQDMDHENMFWYRQDPGLGLRLIYFSYDVKMKEKGDIPEGYSVSREKKERFSLILESASTNQTSMYLCASTNSLKNEQFFGPGTRLTVL.

This clone has a single count. V is TRBV5-4 and J is TRBJ2-7; D perhaps matches TRBD1 (6 bases). The CDR3 spans 15 residues. The V and J ends lost 0 bases and 0 bases respectively, with 10 bases between them. Germline CDR1 SGHNT, CDR2 YYREEE (reference sequence). The CDR3 is CASSLAGASSYEQYF. As DNA, the CDR3 is TGTGCCAGCAGCTTGGCAGGGGCAAGCTCCTACGAGCAGTACTTC.

The V and J genes are TRBV2 and TRBJ2-5, with D possibly TRBD2 on 6 matching bases. V was clipped by 4 bases and J by 2 bases, with 14 bases between them. CDR3 length: 15 residues. Germline loops: CDR1 SNHLY, CDR2 FYNNEI. This CDR3 is CASSALRTTQETQYF. CDR3 bases: TGTGCCAGCAGTGCTCTAAGGACTACACAAGAGACCCAGTACTTC.

The rearrangement joins TRBV6-5 to TRBJ1-2; a possible D gene is TRBD1 (6 bases). The germline V gene encodes CDR1 MNHEY and CDR2 SVGAGI. The germline V and J ends were trimmed by 0 bases and 4 bases, with 9 bases remaining between them. This CDR3 comprises 14 residues. In nucleotides, the CDR3 is TGTGCCAGCAGTTACTCGGCAGGGGCCTATGGCTACACCTTC. Translated, it gives CASSYSAGAYGYTF.

The chain recombines TRBV9 with TRBJ2-1, with 9 bases that match TRBD2. CDR1 and CDR2 from the germline V gene are SGDLS and YYNGEE. The CDR3 is 16 amino acids. The V and J ends lost 3 bases and 6 bases, in that order; junction bases with no gene match: 10. This CDR3 is CASSARGLANFNEQFF. DNA of the CDR3: TGTGCCAGCAGCGCCCGAGGACTAGCGAATTTCAATGAGCAGTTCTTC.

The CDR3 protein is CSEATGGDEQFF. The DNA of the CDR3 is TGCAGCGAGGCGACAGGGGGCGATGAGCAGTTCTTC. The genes are TRBV29-1 and TRBJ2-1, with 10 bases lining up with TRBD1. The CDR3 consists of 12 residues. The V segment lost 7 bases and the J segment 8 bases; nucleotides outside the gene matches: 5. Germline assignment: CDR1 SQVTM and CDR2 ANQGSEA.

This sequence joins TRBV28 and TRBJ2-5; D possibly corresponds to TRBD1 (5 bases). V was cut by 2 bases and J by 5 bases, with 18 bases left in between. The length of the CDR3 is 16 residues. The germline CDR1 and CDR2 sequences are MDHEN and SYDVKM. CDR3 residues: CASSLQSRQPRETQYF. The CDR3 bases are TGTGCCAGCAGTTTACAAAGCCGACAGCCTCGGGAGACCCAGTACTTC.

CDR3 sequence: CASSLGLLNNEQFF. CDR3 DNA sequence: TGTGCCAGCAGCTTGGGACTCCTTAACAATGAGCAGTTCTTC. The chain links TRBV5-5 to TRBJ2-1; no definite D call. The CDR3 is 14 amino acids. Germline lookup yields CDR1 SGHKS and CDR2 YYEKEE (reference sequence). The V gene lost 0 bases and the J gene lost 5 bases, with 9 bases spanning the gap.

The V and J genes are TRBV19 and TRBJ2-7; 9 positions match TRBD2. Germline V gives CDR1 LNHDA, CDR2 SQIVND (reference sequence). The length of the CDR3 is 14 residues. The V segment lost 6 bases and the J segment 2 bases; nucleotides outside the gene matches: 5. CDR3 nucleotides: TGTGCCAGTAGGACGACTAGCGGTACCTACGAGCAGTACTTC. Translated, it gives CASRTTSGTYEQYF. Together with reference TRBV19 and TRBJ2-7, the CDR3 gives the full variable domain: DGGITQSPKYLFRKEGQNVTLSCEQNLNHDAMYWYRQDPGQGLRLIYYSQIVNDFQKGDIAEGYSVSREKKESFPLTVTSAQKNPTAFYLCASRTTSGTYEQYFGPGTRLTVT.

The J gene is TRBJ2-1, the V gene TRBV19, with D perhaps TRBD1 or TRBD2 (7 bases each). The germline gives CDR1 LNHDA, CDR2 SQIVND (reference sequence). The CDR3 is made up of 13 amino acids. V lost 6 bases and J lost 12, with 18 bases in between. CDR3 sequence: CASSIPQGRGQFF. Here the CDR3 DNA reads TGTGCCAGTAGCATTCCACAGGGGAGGGGGCAGTTCTTC.

The gene calls are TRBV10-1 and TRBJ2-1; no reliable D call. The CDR3 extends over 13 amino acids. Trimming took off 3 bases at V and 8 bases at J, with 11 bases between the two ends. Germline-derived CDR1 and CDR2 are WNHNN and SYGVQD (reference sequence). The CDR3 DNA reads as TGCGCCAGCAGTGACCCTTTAGCCGATGAGCAGTTCTTC. It specifies CASSDPLADEQFF.

This clone was detected once. The CDR3 coding sequence is TGTGCCAGCAGCCTTAATGAAAAACTGTTTTTT. Translation: CASSLNEKLFF. The chain links TRBV11-2 to TRBJ1-4; D call uncertain. Trimming cost V 5 bases and J 4 bases, with 2 bases left between them. The V gene's germline CDR1 is SGHAT and CDR2 FQNNGV. The CDR3 is 11 amino acids. Together with reference TRBV11-2 and TRBJ1-4, the CDR3 gives the full variable domain: EAGVAQSPRYKIIEKRQSVAFWCNPISGHATLYWYQQILGQGPKLLIQFQNNGVVDDSQLPKDRFSAERLKGVDSTLKIQPAKLEDSAVYLCASSLNEKLFFGSGTQLSVL.

This clone came up once. The chain employs TRBV6-5 and TRBJ2-7; D not resolved. Germline assignment: CDR1 MNHEY and CDR2 SVGAGI. CDR3 length: 12 residues. V lost 4 bases, J lost 4 bases, and 8 bases lay in between. The CDR3 spells CASSSPHYEQYF. DNA for the CDR3: TGTGCCAGCAGTTCACCCCATTACGAGCAGTACTTC.

The chain carries TRBV28 and TRBJ1-2, with D tentatively TRBD1 (5 bases). Germline loops: CDR1 MDHEN, CDR2 SYDVKM. The CDR3 has 14 amino acids. Trimming removed 8 bases from V and 8 bases from J, with 21 bases in between. Here the CDR3 DNA reads TGTGCCAGCGGGGGACTCAGGTTCCCTCGGGGCTACACCTTC. Its translation: CASGGLRFPRGYTF.

The chain couples TRBV5-3 to TRBJ2-2; D is unresolved. TRBV5-3 is an ORF for which the function is uncertain. The CDR3 is made up of 12 amino acids. V lost 4 bases and J lost 6, with 7 bases in between. The CDR3 loop is CARSAHSGELFF. CDR3 coding DNA: TGTGCCAGAAGCGCCCACTCCGGGGAGCTGTTTTTT.

This clone was recorded only once. The V call is TRBV27, the J call TRBJ1-1; D may be TRBD1 (5 bases). V lost 10 bases and J lost 0, with 12 bases in between. Germline CDR1 MNHEY, CDR2 SMNVEV (reference sequence). The CDR3 consists of 13 residues. The CDR3 sequence is CATSGLLNTEAFF. CDR3 DNA sequence: TGTGCCACTTCGGGACTCTTGAACACTGAAGCTTTCTTT.

The gene calls are TRBV6-1 and TRBJ1-5; perhaps TRBD1 as D (6 bases). Germline CDR1 MNHNS, CDR2 SASEGT. The V end lost 2 bases, the J end lost 6 bases, and 11 bases lay between the germline ends. This CDR3 is 14 amino acids long. The DNA for the CDR3 is TGTGCCAGCAGTGAACAGGGGCCCCTTCAGCCCCAGCATTTT. Its translation: CASSEQGPLQPQHF.

This chain links TRBV29-1 with TRBJ1-1; the match to TRBD1 covers 8 bases. Germline trimming cut 6 bases from V and 7 bases from J; bases unmatched to any gene: 7. Germline lookup yields CDR1 SQVTM and CDR2 ANQGSEA. The CDR3 is made up of 12 amino acids. CDR3 loop: CSVQGAVGEAFF. The DNA of the CDR3 is TGCAGCGTCCAGGGGGCAGTCGGTGAAGCTTTCTTT.

The V and J genes are TRBV7-2 and TRBJ2-7, with D perhaps being TRBD1 or TRBD2 (5 bases each). V was shortened by 3 bases and J by 9 bases, with 12 bases between the two germline ends. The germline V gene encodes CDR1 SGHTA and CDR2 FQGNSA. This CDR3 is built from 12 residues. The DNA for the CDR3 is TGTGCCAGCAGCTTCTCCGGGACCGCGCAGTACTTC. The encoded protein is CASSFSGTAQYF. The variable domain in full, with the rest retrieved from reference TRBV7-2 and TRBJ2-7, is GAGVSQSPSNKVTEKGKDVELRCDPISGHTALYWYRQSLGQGLEFLIYFQGNSAPDKSGLPSDRFSAERTGGSVSTLTIQRTQQEDSAVYLCASSFSGTAQYFGPGTRLTVT.